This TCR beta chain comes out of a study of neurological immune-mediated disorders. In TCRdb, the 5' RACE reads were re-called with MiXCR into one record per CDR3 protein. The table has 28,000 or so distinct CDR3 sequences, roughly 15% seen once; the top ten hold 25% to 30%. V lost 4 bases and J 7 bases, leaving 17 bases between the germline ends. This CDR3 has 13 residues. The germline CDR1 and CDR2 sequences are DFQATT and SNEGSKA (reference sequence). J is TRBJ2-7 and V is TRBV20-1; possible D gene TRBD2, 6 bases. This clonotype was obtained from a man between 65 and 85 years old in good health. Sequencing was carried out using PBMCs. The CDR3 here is CSATPGRPREQYF. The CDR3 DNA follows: TGCAGTGCTACACCGGGGAGGCCGCGAGAGCAGTACTTC.